The 6 T cell receptor beta chains reported below all come from one sample, sequenced in a study of tumor-infiltrating lymphocytes in primary liver carcinoma. Starting material of about 480 ng total RNA yielded TCR beta cDNA via a constant-region primer. Generation of the TCR beta libraries relied on three nested multiplex PCR rounds using slightly modified ARM-PCR. Each of the first two PCR rounds ran roughly 9 cycles with TRBV1-TRBV30 forward and C-beta reverse primers. From the multiplex PCR reads, TCRdb called clonotypes with MiXCR, one entry per CDR3 protein. The repertoire includes tens of thousands of distinct CDR3 sequences, about 73% of them detected once, and 19% sits in the top ten. Co-extraction of both nucleic acids (RNA and DNA) used about 19-33 mg of unsorted bulk tissue. Sequenced: liver tumor tissue from sampling region 2. Noted subset: tumor region T2, inferior pole. The receptor set was obtained from a man aged 40-49 years with primary liver carcinoma and hepatitis B virus infection.

The genes are TRBV29-1 and TRBJ2-1, with D perhaps matching TRBD1 (5 bases). Germline V gene data show CDR1 as SQVTM and CDR2 as ANQGSEA. The CDR3 has 10 amino acids. Trimming cost V 5 bases and J 11 bases, with 10 bases left between them. The CDR3 here is CSVPDSKQFF. The DNA of the CDR3 is TGCAGCGTTCCTGACAGCAAGCAGTTCTTC.

There are many counts of this clonotype. Written as DNA, the CDR3 is TGTGCCAGCAGCTCTACGGTAACGCGCTCTGGGGCCAACGTCCTGACTTTC. Translating it yields CASSSTVTRSGANVLTF. The rearrangement joins TRBV7-8 to TRBJ2-6; D is undetermined. Looked up from germline, CDR1 is SGHVS and CDR2 is FQNEAQ. The V gene lost 4 bases and the J gene lost 0 bases, with 13 bases spanning the gap. This CDR3 has 17 amino acids. Filled out from reference TRBV7-8 and TRBJ2-6, the complete variable domain reads GAGVSQSPRYKVAKRGQDVALRCDPISGHVSLFWYQQALGQGPEFLTYFQNEAQLDKSGLPSDRFFAERPEGSVSTLKIQRTQQEDSAVYLCASSSTVTRSGANVLTFGAGSRLTVL.

As to this clonotype: An end of the junction differs from the germline gene, which may be a read error. The rearrangement links TRBV2 to TRBJ2-3; TRBD2 matches at 11 bases. The length of the CDR3 is 15 residues. Germline V lookup: CDR1 SNHLY, CDR2 FYNNEI. The CDR3 loop is CASMLLAGGTDTEYF. CDR3 DNA sequence: TGTGCCAGCATGTTGCTAGCGGGAGGCACAGATACGGAGTATTTT.

A word on this clonotype: The junction shows a germline mismatch at one end, possibly a read error. This chain connects TRBV6-1 to TRBJ2-1; D tentatively fits TRBD1 or TRBD2 (6 bases each). Germline CDR1 MNHNS, CDR2 SASEGT. The CDR3 totals 13 residues. CDR3 sequence (DNA): TGCACCAGCCGCGCTGGAGGGGGTAATGAGCAGTTCTTC. Residues: CTSRAGGGNEQFF.

A remark on this clonotype: A much larger clone sits a single nucleotide away, making a read error possible. The chain links TRBV15 to TRBJ1-2; possible D gene TRBD1, 6 bases. Germline V gives CDR1 LNHNV, CDR2 YYDKDF (reference sequence). The CDR3 loop spans 13 amino acids. The chain's CDR3 is CATRRGQGLGYTF. The CDR3 DNA reads TGTGCCACCAGAAGAGGCCAGGGGTTAGGCTACACCTTC.

This clonotype was recorded only once. At one end, the junction sequence differs from germline, possibly due to a read error. This rearrangement joins TRBV5-1 to TRBJ2-1, with D possibly being TRBD2 (7 bases). In germline, CDR1 is SGHRS, CDR2 YFSETQ. This CDR3 has 16 amino acids. CDR3 in amino acids: CASSSTQGGGHNEQFF. CDR3 sequence (DNA): TGCGCCAGCAGCTCGACACAAGGGGGGGGCCACAATGAGCAATTCTTC.